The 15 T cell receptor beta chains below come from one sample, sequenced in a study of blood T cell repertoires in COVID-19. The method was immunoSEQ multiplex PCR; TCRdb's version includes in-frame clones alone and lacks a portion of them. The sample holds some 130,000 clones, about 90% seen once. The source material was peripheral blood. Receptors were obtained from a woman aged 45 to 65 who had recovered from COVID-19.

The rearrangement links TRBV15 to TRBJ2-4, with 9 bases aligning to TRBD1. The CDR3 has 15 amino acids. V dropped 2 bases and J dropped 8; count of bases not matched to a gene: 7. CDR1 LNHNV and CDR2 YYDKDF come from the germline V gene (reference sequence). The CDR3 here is CATSRSPGQGDIQYF. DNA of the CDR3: TGTGCCACCAGCAGATCGCCGGGACAGGGCGACATTCAGTACTTC.

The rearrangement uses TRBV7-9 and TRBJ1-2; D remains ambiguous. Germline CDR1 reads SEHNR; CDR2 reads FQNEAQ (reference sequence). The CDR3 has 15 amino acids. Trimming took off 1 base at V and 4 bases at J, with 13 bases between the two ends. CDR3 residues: CASSLGAPPLYGYTF. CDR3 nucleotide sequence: TGTGCCAGCAGCTTAGGGGCCCCCCCCCTCTATGGCTACACCTTC.

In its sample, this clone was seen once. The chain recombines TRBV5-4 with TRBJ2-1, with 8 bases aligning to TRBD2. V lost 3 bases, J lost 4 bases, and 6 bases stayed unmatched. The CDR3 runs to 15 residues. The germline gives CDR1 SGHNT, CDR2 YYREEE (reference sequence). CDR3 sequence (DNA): TGTGCCAGCAGCTCCGGGACTAGTCCTTACAATGAGCAGTTCTTC. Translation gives CASSSGTSPYNEQFF. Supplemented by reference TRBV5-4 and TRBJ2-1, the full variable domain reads ETGVTQSPTHLIKTRGQQVTLRCSSQSGHNTVSWYQQALGQGPQFIFQYYREEENGRGNFPPRFSGLQFPNYSSELNVNALELDDSALYLCASSSGTSPYNEQFFGPGTRLTVL.

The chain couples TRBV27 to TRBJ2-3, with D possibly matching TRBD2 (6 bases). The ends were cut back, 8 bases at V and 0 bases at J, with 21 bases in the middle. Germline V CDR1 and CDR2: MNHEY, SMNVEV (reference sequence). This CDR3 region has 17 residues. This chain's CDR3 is CASGLVFRGTSTDTQYF. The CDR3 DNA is TGTGCCAGCGGTCTTGTATTCCGGGGGACTAGCACAGATACGCAGTATTTT.

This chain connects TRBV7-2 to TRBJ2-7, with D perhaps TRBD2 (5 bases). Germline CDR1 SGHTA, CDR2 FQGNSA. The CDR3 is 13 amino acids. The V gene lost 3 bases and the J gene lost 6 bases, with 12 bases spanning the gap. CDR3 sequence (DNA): TGTGCCAGCAGCTTGGACGGTCGGGGCGAGCAGTACTTC. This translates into CASSLDGRGEQYF.

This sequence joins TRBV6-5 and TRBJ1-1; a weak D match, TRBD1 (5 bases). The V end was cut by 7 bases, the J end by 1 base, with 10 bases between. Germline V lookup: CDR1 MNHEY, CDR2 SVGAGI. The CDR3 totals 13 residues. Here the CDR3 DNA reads TGTGCCAGCACCAGGGTTAAGAACACTGAAGCTTTCTTT. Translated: CASTRVKNTEAFF.

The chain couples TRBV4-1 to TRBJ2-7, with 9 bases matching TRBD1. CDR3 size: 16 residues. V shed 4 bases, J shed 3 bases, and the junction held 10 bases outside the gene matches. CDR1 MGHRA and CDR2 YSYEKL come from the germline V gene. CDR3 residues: CASSLQTGQGGYEQYF. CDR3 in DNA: TGCGCCAGCAGCCTCCAAACGGGACAGGGTGGCTACGAGCAGTACTTC.

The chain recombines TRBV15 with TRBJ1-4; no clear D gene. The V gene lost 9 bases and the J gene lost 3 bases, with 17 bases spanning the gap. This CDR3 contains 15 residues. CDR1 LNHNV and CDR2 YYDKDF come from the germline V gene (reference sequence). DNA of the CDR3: TGTGCCACTAGGCCCTGGGCGATCGCTAATGAAAAACTGTTTTTT. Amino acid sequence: CATRPWAIANEKLFF.

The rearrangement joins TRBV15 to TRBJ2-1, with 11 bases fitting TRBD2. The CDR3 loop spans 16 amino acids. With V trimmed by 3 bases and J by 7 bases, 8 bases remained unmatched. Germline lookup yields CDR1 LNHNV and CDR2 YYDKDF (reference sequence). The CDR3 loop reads CATSRPLAGVRNEQFF. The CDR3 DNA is TGTGCCACCAGCAGGCCACTAGCGGGAGTGAGGAATGAGCAGTTCTTC.

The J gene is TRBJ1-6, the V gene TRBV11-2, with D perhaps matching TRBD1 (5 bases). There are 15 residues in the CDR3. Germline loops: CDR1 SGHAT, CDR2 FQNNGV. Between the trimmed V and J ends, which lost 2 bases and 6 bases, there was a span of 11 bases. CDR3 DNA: TGTGCCAGCAGCTTAAGGGCCGGGGGTAATTCACCCCTCCACTTT. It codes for CASSLRAGGNSPLHF.

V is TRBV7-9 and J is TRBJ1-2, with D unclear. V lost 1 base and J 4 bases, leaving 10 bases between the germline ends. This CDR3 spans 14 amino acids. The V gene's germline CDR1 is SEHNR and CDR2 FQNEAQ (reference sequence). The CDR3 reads CASSLVATGYGYTF. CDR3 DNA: TGTGCCAGCAGCTTAGTAGCGACCGGCTATGGCTACACCTTC.

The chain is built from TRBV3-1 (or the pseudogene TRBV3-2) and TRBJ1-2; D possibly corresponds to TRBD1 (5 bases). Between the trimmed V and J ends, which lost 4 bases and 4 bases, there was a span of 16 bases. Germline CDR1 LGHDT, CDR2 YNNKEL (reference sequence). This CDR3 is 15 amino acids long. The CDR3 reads CASSLDITGFYGYTF. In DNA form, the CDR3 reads TGTGCCAGCAGCCTGGACATTACAGGATTCTATGGCTACACCTTC.

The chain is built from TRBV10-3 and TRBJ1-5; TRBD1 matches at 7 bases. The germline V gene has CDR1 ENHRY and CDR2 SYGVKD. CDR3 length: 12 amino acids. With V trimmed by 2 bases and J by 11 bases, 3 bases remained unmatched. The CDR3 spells CAISETTGAQHF. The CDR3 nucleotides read TGTGCCATCAGTGAGACCACAGGGGCCCAGCATTTT.

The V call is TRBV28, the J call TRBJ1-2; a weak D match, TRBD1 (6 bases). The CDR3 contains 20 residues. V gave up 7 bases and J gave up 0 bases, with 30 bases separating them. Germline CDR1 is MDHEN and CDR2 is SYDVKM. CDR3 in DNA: TGTGCCAGCAATTCCCCAGCCGGGACATCGGTTCTCCGGGCTAACTATGGCTACACCTTC. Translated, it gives CASNSPAGTSVLRANYGYTF.

In nucleotides, the CDR3 is TGTGCCAGTAGGGAGCTGTATGGAAACACCATATATTTT. It encodes CASRELYGNTIYF. This chain uses TRBV19 with TRBJ1-3; D not resolved. V lost 6 bases, J lost 3 bases, and 9 bases lay in between. The V gene's germline CDR1 is LNHDA and CDR2 SQIVND (reference sequence). CDR3 length: 13 residues.